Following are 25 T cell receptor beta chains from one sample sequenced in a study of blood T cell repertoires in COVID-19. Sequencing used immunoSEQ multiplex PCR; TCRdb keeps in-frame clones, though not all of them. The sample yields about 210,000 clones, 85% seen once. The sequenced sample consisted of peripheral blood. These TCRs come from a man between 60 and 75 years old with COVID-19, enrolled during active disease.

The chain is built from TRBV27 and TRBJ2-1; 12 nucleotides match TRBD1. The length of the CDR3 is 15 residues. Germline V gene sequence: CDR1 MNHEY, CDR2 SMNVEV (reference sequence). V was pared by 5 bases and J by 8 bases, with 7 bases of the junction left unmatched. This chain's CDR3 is CASSAWDRGLDEQFF. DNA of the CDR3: TGTGCCAGCAGTGCATGGGACAGGGGGCTCGATGAGCAGTTCTTC.

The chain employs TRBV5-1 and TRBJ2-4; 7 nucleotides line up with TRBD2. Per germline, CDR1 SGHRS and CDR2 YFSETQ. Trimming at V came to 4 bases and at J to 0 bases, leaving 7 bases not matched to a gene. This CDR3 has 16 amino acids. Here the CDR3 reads CASSRPGGLAKNIQYF. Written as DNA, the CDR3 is TGCGCCAGCAGCCGTCCGGGAGGTCTAGCCAAAAACATTCAGTACTTC.

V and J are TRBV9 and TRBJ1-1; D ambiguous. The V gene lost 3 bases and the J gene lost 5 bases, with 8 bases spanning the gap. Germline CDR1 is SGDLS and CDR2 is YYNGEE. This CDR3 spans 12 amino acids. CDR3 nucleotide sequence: TGTGCCAGCAGCGGCCGAGGGACTGAAGCTTTCTTT. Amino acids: CASSGRGTEAFF.

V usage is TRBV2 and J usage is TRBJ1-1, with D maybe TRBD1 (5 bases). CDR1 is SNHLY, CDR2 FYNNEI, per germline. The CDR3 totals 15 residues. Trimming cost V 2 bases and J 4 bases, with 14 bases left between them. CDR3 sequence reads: CASSERGGRFTEAFF. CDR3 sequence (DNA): TGTGCCAGCAGTGAAAGGGGCGGCAGGTTCACTGAAGCTTTCTTT.

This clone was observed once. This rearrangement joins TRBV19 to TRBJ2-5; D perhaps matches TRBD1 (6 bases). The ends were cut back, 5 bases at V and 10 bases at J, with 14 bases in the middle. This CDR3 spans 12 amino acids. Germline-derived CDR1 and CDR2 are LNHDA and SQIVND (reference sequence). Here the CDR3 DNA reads TGTGCCAGTAGTTTGGCCCAGGGGATCCAGTACTTC. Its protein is CASSLAQGIQYF.

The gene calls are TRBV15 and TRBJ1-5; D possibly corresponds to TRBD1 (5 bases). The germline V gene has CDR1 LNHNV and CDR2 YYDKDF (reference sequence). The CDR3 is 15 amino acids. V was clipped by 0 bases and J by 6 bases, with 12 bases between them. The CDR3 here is CATSRDKGAAQPQHF. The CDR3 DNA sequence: TGTGCCACCAGCAGAGATAAAGGGGCGGCTCAGCCCCAGCATTTT. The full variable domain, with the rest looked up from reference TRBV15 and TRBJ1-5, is DAMVIQNPRYQVTQFGKPVTLSCSQTLNHNVMYWYQQKSSQAPKLLFHYYDKDFNNEADTPDNFQSRRPNTSFCFLDIRSPGLGDTAMYLCATSRDKGAAQPQHFGDGTRLSIL.

CDR3 amino acids: CASSLTEQFF. CDR3 coding DNA: TGTGCCAGCAGTTTAACAGAGCAGTTCTTC. V and J are TRBV28 and TRBJ2-1; D gene unclear. The CDR3 covers 10 residues. Trimming removed 2 bases from V and 10 bases from J, with 3 bases in between. The germline V gene has CDR1 MDHEN and CDR2 SYDVKM.

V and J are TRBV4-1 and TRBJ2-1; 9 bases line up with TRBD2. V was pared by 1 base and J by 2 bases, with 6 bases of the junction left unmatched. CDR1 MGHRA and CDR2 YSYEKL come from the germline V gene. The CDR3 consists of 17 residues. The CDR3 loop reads CASSQAGAGGPYNEQFF. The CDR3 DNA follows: TGCGCCAGCAGCCAAGCCGGGGCGGGAGGGCCCTACAATGAGCAGTTCTTC.

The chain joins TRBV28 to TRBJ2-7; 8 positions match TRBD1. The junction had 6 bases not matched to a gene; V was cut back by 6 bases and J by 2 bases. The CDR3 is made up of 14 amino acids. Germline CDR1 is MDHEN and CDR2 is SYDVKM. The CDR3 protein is CASSWTGRTYEQYF. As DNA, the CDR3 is TGTGCCAGCAGCTGGACAGGGAGGACCTACGAGCAGTACTTC.

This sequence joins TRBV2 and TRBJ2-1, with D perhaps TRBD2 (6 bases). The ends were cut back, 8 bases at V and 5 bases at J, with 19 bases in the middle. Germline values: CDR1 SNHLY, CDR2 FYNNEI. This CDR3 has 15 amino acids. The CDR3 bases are TGTGCCAGCGTGGCGTGGGGGGATGGTAACAATGAGCAGTTCTTC. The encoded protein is CASVAWGDGNNEQFF. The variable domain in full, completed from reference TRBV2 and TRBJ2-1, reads EPEVTQTPSHQVTQMGQEVILRCVPISNHLYFYWYRQILGQKVEFLVSFYNNEISEKSEIFDDQFSVERPDGSNFTLKIRSTKLEDSAMYFCASVAWGDGNNEQFFGPGTRLTVL.

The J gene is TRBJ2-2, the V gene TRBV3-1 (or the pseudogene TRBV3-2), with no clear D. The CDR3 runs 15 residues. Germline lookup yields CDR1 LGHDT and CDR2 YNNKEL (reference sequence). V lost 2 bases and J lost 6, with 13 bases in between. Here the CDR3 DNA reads TGTGCCAGCAGCCAAAACCCTAGTATAGCCGGGGAGCTGTTTTTT. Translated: CASSQNPSIAGELFF.

CDR3 in amino acids: CASRLQGLNTEAFF. The DNA for the CDR3 is TGCGCCAGCAGATTACAGGGTCTGAACACTGAAGCTTTCTTT. The genes are TRBV5-1 and TRBJ1-1, with D perhaps TRBD1 (6 bases). V was cut by 5 bases and J by 0 bases, with 11 bases left in between. The CDR3 is 14 residues long. Looked up from germline, CDR1 is SGHRS and CDR2 is YFSETQ.

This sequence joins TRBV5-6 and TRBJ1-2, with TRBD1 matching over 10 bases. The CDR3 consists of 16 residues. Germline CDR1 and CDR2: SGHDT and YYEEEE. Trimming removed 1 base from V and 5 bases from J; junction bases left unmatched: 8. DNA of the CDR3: TGTGCCAGCAGCTTGAGTGGGGACAGGGGACTTTATGGCTACACCTTC. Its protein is CASSLSGDRGLYGYTF. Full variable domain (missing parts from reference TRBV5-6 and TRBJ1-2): DAGVTQSPTHLIKTRGQQVTLRCSPKSGHDTVSWYQQALGQGPQFIFQYYEEEERQRGNFPDRFSGHQFPNYSSELNVNALLLGDSALYLCASSLSGDRGLYGYTFGSGTRLTVV.

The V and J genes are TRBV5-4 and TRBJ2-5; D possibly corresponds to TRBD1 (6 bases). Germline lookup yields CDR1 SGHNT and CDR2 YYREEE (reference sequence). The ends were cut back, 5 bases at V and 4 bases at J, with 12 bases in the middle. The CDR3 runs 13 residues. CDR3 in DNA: TGTGCCAGCAGTCAGCAGGGGTCAGAGACCCAGTACTTC. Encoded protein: CASSQQGSETQYF. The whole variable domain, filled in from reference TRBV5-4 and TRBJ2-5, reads ETGVTQSPTHLIKTRGQQVTLRCSSQSGHNTVSWYQQALGQGPQFIFQYYREEENGRGNFPPRFSGLQFPNYSSELNVNALELDDSALYLCASSQQGSETQYFGPGTRLLVL.

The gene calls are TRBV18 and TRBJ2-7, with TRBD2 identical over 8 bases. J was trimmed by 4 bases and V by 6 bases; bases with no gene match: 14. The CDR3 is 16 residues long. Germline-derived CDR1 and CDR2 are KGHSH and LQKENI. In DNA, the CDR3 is TGTGCCAGCTCCCTGTTAGGAGCGGGAGAGTCTTACGAGCAGTACTTC. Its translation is CASSLLGAGESYEQYF. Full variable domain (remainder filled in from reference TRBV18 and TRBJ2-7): NAGVMQNPRHLVRRRGQEARLRCSPMKGHSHVYWYRQLPEEGLKFMVYLQKENIIDESGMPKERFSAEFPKEGPSILRIQQVVRGDSAAYFCASSLLGAGESYEQYFGPGTRLTVT.

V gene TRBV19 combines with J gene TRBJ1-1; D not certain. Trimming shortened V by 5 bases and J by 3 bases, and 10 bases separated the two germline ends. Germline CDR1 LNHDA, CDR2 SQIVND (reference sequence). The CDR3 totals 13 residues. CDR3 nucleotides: TGTGCCAGTAGTCCCTCCTACTACACTGAAGCTTTCTTT. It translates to CASSPSYYTEAFF.

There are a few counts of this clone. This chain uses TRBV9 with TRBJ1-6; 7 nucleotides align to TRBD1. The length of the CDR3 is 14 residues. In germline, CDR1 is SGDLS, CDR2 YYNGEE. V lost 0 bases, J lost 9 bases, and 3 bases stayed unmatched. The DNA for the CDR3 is TGTGCCAGCAGCGTAGAAGGGGGCGGTTCACCCCTCCACTTT. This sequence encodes CASSVEGGGSPLHF.

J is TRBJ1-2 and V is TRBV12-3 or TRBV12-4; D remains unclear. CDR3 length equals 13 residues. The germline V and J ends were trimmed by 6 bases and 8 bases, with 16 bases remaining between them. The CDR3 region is CASSRRSSIGYTF. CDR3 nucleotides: TGTGCCAGCAGCCGCCGGTCTTCGATAGGCTACACCTTC.

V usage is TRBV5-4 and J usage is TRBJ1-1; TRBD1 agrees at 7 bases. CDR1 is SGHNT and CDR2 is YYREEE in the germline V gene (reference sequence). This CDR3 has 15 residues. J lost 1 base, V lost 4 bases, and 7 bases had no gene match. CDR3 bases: TGTGCCAGCAGCGGCGGAACAGGGGCGAACACTGAAGCTTTCTTT. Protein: CASSGGTGANTEAFF.

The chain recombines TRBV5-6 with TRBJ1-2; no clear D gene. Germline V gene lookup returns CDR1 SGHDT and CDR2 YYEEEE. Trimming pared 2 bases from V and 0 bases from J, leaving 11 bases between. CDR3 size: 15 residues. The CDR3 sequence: CASSFTPGANYGYTF. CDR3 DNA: TGTGCCAGCAGCTTCACTCCGGGAGCTAACTATGGCTACACCTTC.

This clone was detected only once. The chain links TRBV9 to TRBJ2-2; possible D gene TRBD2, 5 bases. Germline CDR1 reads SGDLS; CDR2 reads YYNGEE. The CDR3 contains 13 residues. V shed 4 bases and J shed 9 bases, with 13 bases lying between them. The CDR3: CASSFGDRRELFF. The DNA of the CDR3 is TGTGCCAGCAGCTTCGGGGATCGCCGGGAGCTGTTTTTT.

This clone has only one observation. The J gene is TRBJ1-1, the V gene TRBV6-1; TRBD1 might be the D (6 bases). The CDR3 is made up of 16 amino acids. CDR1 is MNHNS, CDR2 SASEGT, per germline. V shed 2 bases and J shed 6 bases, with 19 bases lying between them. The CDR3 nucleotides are TGTGCCAGCAGTGAACGGATATGGGGGGGCAGCGCTGAAGCTTTCTTT. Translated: CASSERIWGGSAEAFF.

CDR3 in amino acids: CASSSSFDSSGNTIYF. For the CDR3, the DNA is TGTGCCAGCAGTTCCTCCTTCGACAGCTCTGGAAACACCATATATTTT. The chain is built from TRBV6-5 and TRBJ1-3, with D possibly TRBD1 on 5 matching bases. V was shortened by 4 bases and J by 0 bases, with 13 bases between the two germline ends. The CDR3 runs to 16 residues. From germline, CDR1 is MNHEY and CDR2 SVGAGI.

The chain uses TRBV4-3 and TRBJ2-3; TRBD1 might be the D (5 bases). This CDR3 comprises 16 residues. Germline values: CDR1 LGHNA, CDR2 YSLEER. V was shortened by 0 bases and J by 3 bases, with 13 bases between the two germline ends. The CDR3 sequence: CASSQEGEWGTDTQYF. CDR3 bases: TGCGCCAGCAGCCAAGAAGGGGAATGGGGAACAGATACGCAGTATTTT.

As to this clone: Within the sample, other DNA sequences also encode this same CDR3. CDR3 amino acids: CASSQGQGANEKLFF. CDR3 coding DNA: TGTGCCAGCAGTCAGGGACAGGGGGCTAATGAAAAACTGTTTTTT. The chain recombines TRBV2 with TRBJ1-4; 11 nucleotides line up with TRBD1. Germline trimming cut 5 bases from V and 3 bases from J; bases unmatched to any gene: 2. Germline CDR1 is SNHLY and CDR2 is FYNNEI. There are 15 residues in the CDR3.